This paragraph reports one T cell receptor (beta chain). This sample is part of a study of blood T cell repertoires in COVID-19. Only in-frame clones appear in the TCRdb table, and some are missing; sequencing was by immunoSEQ multiplex PCR. The data hold 310,000 or so clones, with roughly 87% observed a single time. V lost 6 bases and J lost 5; bases outside the gene matches: 16. Germline V gene lookup returns CDR1 SGHTA and CDR2 FQGTGA. The CDR3 loop spans 18 amino acids. Sequenced material: peripheral blood. The TCR sequence derives from a man younger than 45 with COVID-19, enrolled during active disease. This rearrangement joins TRBV7-3 to TRBJ2-6; the match to TRBD1 covers 7 bases. CDR3: CASRRTGASRVRANVLTF. For the CDR3, the DNA is TGTGCCAGCAGGAGAACAGGGGCTTCTCGGGTGAGGGCCAACGTCCTGACTTTC.